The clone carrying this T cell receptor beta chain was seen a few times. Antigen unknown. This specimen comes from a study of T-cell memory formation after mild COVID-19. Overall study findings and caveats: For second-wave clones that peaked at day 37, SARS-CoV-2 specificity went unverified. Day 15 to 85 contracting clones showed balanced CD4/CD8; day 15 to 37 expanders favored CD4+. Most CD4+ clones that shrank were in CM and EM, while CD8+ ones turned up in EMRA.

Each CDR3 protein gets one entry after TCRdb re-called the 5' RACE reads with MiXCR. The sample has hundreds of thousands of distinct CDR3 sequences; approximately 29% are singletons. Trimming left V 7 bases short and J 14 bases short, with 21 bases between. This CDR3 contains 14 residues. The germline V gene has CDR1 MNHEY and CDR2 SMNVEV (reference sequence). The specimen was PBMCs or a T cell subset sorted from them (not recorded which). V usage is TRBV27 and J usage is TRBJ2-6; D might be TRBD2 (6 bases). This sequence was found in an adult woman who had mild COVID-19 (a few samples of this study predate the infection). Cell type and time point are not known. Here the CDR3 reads CASTSIGSGRILTF. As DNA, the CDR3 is TGTGCCAGCACCTCGATCGGGTCGGGGAGGATCCTGACTTTC.